A single sample is the source of the 28 T cell receptor beta chains below, sequenced in a study of blood T cell repertoires in COVID-19. Assay: immunoSEQ multiplex PCR; the TCRdb copy retains only in-frame clones and omits some. The repertoire holds about 280,000 clones, with 85% to 90% as singletons. The sequenced material came from peripheral blood. These receptors were taken from a man aged 35 to 55 with acute or convalescent COVID-19.

This clone appeared a single time. The gene calls are TRBV18 and TRBJ2-1; 8 nucleotides align to TRBD2. The V gene end was trimmed by 1 base and the J gene end by 3 bases; junction bases not matched to a gene: 8. The CDR3 totals 17 residues. Germline loops: CDR1 KGHSH, CDR2 LQKENI. The CDR3 DNA follows: TGTGCCAGCTCACCACAGGGCGGCGGGGGGTTCTACAATGAGCAGTTCTTC. This sequence encodes CASSPQGGGGFYNEQFF.

This clone has more than one count but fewer than ten. The chain recombines TRBV5-4 with TRBJ2-7, with TRBD2 as a possible D gene (6 bases). The CDR3 sequence is 13 residues long. In germline, CDR1 is SGHNT, CDR2 YYREEE (reference sequence). Trimming cost V 4 bases and J 11 bases, with 19 bases left between them. CDR3 in DNA: TGTGCCAGCAGCGGAGGGGACGGGACTGTGAAGTACTTC. It encodes CASSGGDGTVKYF.

The chain employs TRBV7-8 and TRBJ2-1; 8 positions agree with TRBD2. CDR1 SGHVS and CDR2 FQNEAQ come from the germline V gene. V lost 5 bases and J lost 0; bases outside the gene matches: 9. The CDR3 covers 17 residues. The chain's CDR3 is CASSPYSGVSSYNEQFF. The CDR3 DNA reads TGTGCCAGCAGCCCTTATAGCGGGGTCAGCTCCTACAATGAGCAGTTCTTC.

V gene TRBV7-9 combines with J gene TRBJ1-3, with D uncertain. The CDR3 consists of 14 residues. Germline loops: CDR1 SEHNR, CDR2 FQNEAQ (reference sequence). Trimming took 6 bases from V and 4 from J, leaving 13 bases between them. In nucleotides, the CDR3 is TGTGCCAGCAGACCCAGAGGGTCCGGAAACACCATATATTTT. Its translation is CASRPRGSGNTIYF.

In its sample, this clone was seen once. V is TRBV24-1 and J is TRBJ2-1; perhaps TRBD1 as D (6 bases). The germline CDR1 and CDR2 sequences are KGHDR and SFDVKD. The CDR3 sequence is 16 residues long. V was shortened by 4 bases and J by 8 bases, with 20 bases between the two germline ends. In nucleotides, the CDR3 is TGTGCCACCAGTGAACAGGGACGGAGCTTTGGGGATGAGCAGTTCTTC. As protein: CATSEQGRSFGDEQFF.

The gene calls are TRBV30 and TRBJ1-4; no definite D call. The CDR3 spans 13 residues. Between the trimmed V and J ends, which lost 7 bases and 7 bases, there was a span of 16 bases. CDR1 and CDR2 (germline): GTSNPN, SVGIG (reference sequence). The CDR3 reads CAYSRLASEKLFF. The CDR3 DNA is TGTGCCTACTCCCGCCTGGCTAGTGAAAAACTGTTTTTT.

The chain links TRBV5-4 to TRBJ1-2; no clear D gene. Germline V gene sequence: CDR1 SGHNT, CDR2 YYREEE (reference sequence). The CDR3 spans 15 residues. The V and J ends lost 4 bases and 3 bases respectively, with 16 bases between them. As DNA, the CDR3 is TGTGCCAGCAGCCCCGGTGGGCAGGTCGACTATGGCTACACCTTC. It is translated as CASSPGGQVDYGYTF. Combining the CDR3 with reference TRBV5-4 and TRBJ1-2 gives the whole variable domain ETGVTQSPTHLIKTRGQQVTLRCSSQSGHNTVSWYQQALGQGPQFIFQYYREEENGRGNFPPRFSGLQFPNYSSELNVNALELDDSALYLCASSPGGQVDYGYTFGSGTRLTVV.

The chain uses TRBV11-2 and TRBJ1-1, with D tentatively TRBD1 (6 bases). Germline CDR1 SGHAT, CDR2 FQNNGV. Trimming left V 3 bases short and J 1 base short, with 9 bases between. The CDR3 has 14 amino acids. CDR3 nucleotides: TGTGCCAGCAGCTTCGACAGGTCGAACACTGAAGCTTTCTTT. Its translation is CASSFDRSNTEAFF.

The chain couples TRBV2 to TRBJ2-2, with 14 bases aligning to TRBD2. Germline V gives CDR1 SNHLY, CDR2 FYNNEI. With V trimmed by 5 bases and J by 2 bases, 7 bases remained unmatched. The CDR3 contains 18 residues. The CDR3 region is CASSNSGLAGANTGELFF. As DNA, the CDR3 is TGTGCCAGCAGTAACTCGGGACTAGCGGGAGCTAACACCGGGGAGCTGTTTTTT. The variable domain in full, with the rest retrieved from reference TRBV2 and TRBJ2-2, is EPEVTQTPSHQVTQMGQEVILRCVPISNHLYFYWYRQILGQKVEFLVSFYNNEISEKSEIFDDQFSVERPDGSNFTLKIRSTKLEDSAMYFCASSNSGLAGANTGELFFGEGSRLTVL.

The chain combines TRBV28 with TRBJ1-2, with D possibly TRBD1 on 5 matching bases. CDR3 length: 14 residues. The germline gives CDR1 MDHEN, CDR2 SYDVKM. The V end lost 4 bases, the J end lost 5 bases, and 14 bases lay between the germline ends. CDR3 protein: CASSSPSGPYGYTF. The CDR3 DNA sequence: TGTGCCAGCAGTTCCCCGTCAGGGCCTTATGGCTACACCTTC.

The CDR3 here is CASSVAQGASEQYF. CDR3 DNA sequence: TGTGCCAGCAGCGTAGCTCAGGGGGCCAGCGAGCAGTACTTC. The chain employs TRBV9 and TRBJ2-7, with 8 bases lining up with TRBD1. The trim removed 0 bases at V and 6 bases at J, leaving 5 bases unmatched. Germline CDR1 reads SGDLS; CDR2 reads YYNGEE. There are 14 residues in the CDR3.

The chain links TRBV6-5 to TRBJ2-2; TRBD1 agrees at 7 bases. The CDR3 has 15 residues. CDR1 is MNHEY and CDR2 is SVGAGI in the germline V gene. The V segment lost 5 bases and the J segment 5 bases; nucleotides outside the gene matches: 8. The CDR3 protein is CASSRFLTGTGELFF. CDR3 in DNA: TGTGCCAGCAGTCGCTTCTTGACAGGGACCGGGGAGCTGTTTTTT.

This clone showed up just once. The chain links TRBV4-1 to TRBJ2-7, with 9 bases lining up with TRBD1. CDR3 length: 13 residues. CDR1 is MGHRA and CDR2 is YSYEKL in the germline V gene. J lost 3 bases, V lost 8 bases, and 5 bases had no gene match. The CDR3 DNA reads TGCGCCAGCGGACAGGGGTCTGGCTACGAGCAGTACTTC. Its translation is CASGQGSGYEQYF.

This clone is a singleton in its sample. The chain has TRBV4-1 and TRBJ1-1; unclear D gene. Per germline, CDR1 MGHRA and CDR2 YSYEKL. The germline V and J ends were trimmed by 3 bases and 5 bases, with 7 bases remaining between them. This CDR3 comprises 12 residues. The CDR3 spells CASSHRGTEAFF. The CDR3 DNA is TGCGCCAGCAGCCATCGGGGTACTGAAGCTTTCTTT.

The chain has TRBV5-1 and TRBJ1-2; D may be TRBD1 (5 bases). The CDR3 has 14 residues. Trimming pared 0 bases from V and 4 bases from J, leaving 10 bases between. The germline V gene encodes CDR1 SGHRS and CDR2 YFSETQ. The CDR3: CASSLDRRLYGYTF. The CDR3 DNA reads TGCGCCAGCAGCTTGGACAGGCGACTCTATGGCTACACCTTC. Full variable domain (rest looked up from reference TRBV5-1 and TRBJ1-2): KAGVTQTPRYLIKTRGQQVTLSCSPISGHRSVSWYQQTPGQGLQFLFEYFSETQRNKGNFPGRFSGRQFSNSRSEMNVSTLELGDSALYLCASSLDRRLYGYTFGSGTRLTVV.

Here the CDR3 reads CASSSFRQGPRIQYF. The CDR3 region has the DNA TGTGCCAGCAGTTCATTCCGACAGGGCCCACGCATTCAGTACTTC. This chain connects TRBV6-5 to TRBJ2-4; 7 positions agree with TRBD1. The CDR3 has 15 residues. The V gene's germline CDR1 is MNHEY and CDR2 SVGAGI. J lost 9 bases, V lost 4 bases, and 12 bases had no gene match.

V and J are TRBV14 and TRBJ1-3; D possibly corresponds to TRBD1 (5 bases). Germline V gives CDR1 SGHDN, CDR2 FVKESK. V was trimmed by 4 bases and J by 8 bases, leaving 6 bases between them. CDR3 length equals 11 residues. CDR3 in DNA: TGTGCCAGCAGCCCAGGGTACACCATATATTTT. Its translation is CASSPGYTIYF.

CDR3 sequence reads: CASTRRNYGYTF. CDR3 coding DNA: TGTGCCAGCACGAGGAGGAACTATGGCTACACCTTC. V gene TRBV6-6 combines with J gene TRBJ1-2, with unresolved D. V gave up 7 bases and J gave up 2 bases, with 8 bases separating them. This CDR3 contains 12 residues. Germline lookup yields CDR1 MNHNY and CDR2 SVGAGI (reference sequence).

The V gene is TRBV30, the J gene TRBJ2-3; 9 nucleotides align to TRBD2. Germline loops: CDR1 GTSNPN, CDR2 SVGIG (reference sequence). The CDR3 runs to 15 residues. The ends lost 3 bases at V and 1 base at J; junction bases unmatched: 5. The CDR3 loop reads CAWRAAGGGTDTQYF. In DNA, the CDR3 is TGTGCCTGGAGGGCAGCGGGGGGTGGCACAGATACGCAGTATTTT. Full variable domain (missing parts from reference TRBV30 and TRBJ2-3): SQTIHQWPATLVQPVGSPLSLECTVEGTSNPNLYWYRQAAGRGLQLLFYSVGIGQISSEVPQNLSASRPQDRQFILSSKKLLLSDSGFYLCAWRAAGGGTDTQYFGPGTRLTVL.

The chain recombines TRBV28 with TRBJ1-5; 10 bases fit TRBD1. Germline V CDR1 and CDR2: MDHEN, SYDVKM. The CDR3 spans 16 residues. V lost 2 bases and J lost 2; bases outside the gene matches: 3. DNA for the CDR3: TGTGCCAGCAGTTTAGGGGGGACAGGGGGCAATCAGCCCCAGCATTTT. Its protein product is CASSLGGTGGNQPQHF.

The chain couples TRBV6-5 to TRBJ2-1, with 7 nucleotides matching TRBD1. The CDR3 runs to 13 residues. In germline, CDR1 is MNHEY, CDR2 SVGAGI. The V segment lost 7 bases and the J segment 8 bases; nucleotides outside the gene matches: 8. CDR3 in amino acids: CASTIGGAYEQFF. The CDR3 DNA follows: TGTGCCAGCACAATAGGGGGCGCCTATGAGCAGTTCTTC.

The rearrangement uses TRBV19 and TRBJ1-1; 8 bases match TRBD1. The CDR3 runs to 14 residues. Germline values: CDR1 LNHDA, CDR2 SQIVND (reference sequence). The V and J ends lost 3 bases and 6 bases, in that order; junction bases with no gene match: 6. The CDR3 reads CASSITGGTAEAFF. The CDR3 DNA reads TGTGCCAGTAGTATCACAGGGGGAACGGCTGAAGCTTTCTTT.

The V gene is TRBV6-4, the J gene TRBJ2-3; D is ambiguous. Between the trimmed V and J ends, which lost 3 bases and 6 bases, there was a span of 10 bases. This CDR3 has 13 amino acids. Germline CDR1 reads MRHNA; CDR2 reads SNTAGT. The CDR3 nucleotides read TGTGCCAGCAGTGAAACTATTAGGGATACGCAGTATTTT. Encoded protein: CASSETIRDTQYF.

This clone was detected once. As DNA, the CDR3 is TGTGCCAGCAGCTTACGGGTAGCGGGGGGGCGAGGGGATACGCAGTATTTT. Translated: CASSLRVAGGRGDTQYF. V and J are TRBV13 and TRBJ2-3, with 11 bases identical to TRBD2. Germline V gene sequence: CDR1 PRHDT, CDR2 FYEKMQ (reference sequence). This CDR3 has 17 amino acids. Trimming cost V 2 bases and J 6 bases; bases outside gene matches: 10.

The chain recombines TRBV5-6 with TRBJ2-7; D might be TRBD1 (5 bases). V dropped 5 bases and J dropped 4 bases, with 13 bases sitting between them. This CDR3 has 13 amino acids. Germline-derived CDR1 and CDR2 are SGHDT and YYEEEE. CDR3 nucleotides: TGTGCCAGCAGTCGAGACCCAGGGTACGAGCAGTACTTC. Translation gives CASSRDPGYEQYF.

The CDR3 nucleotides read TGCAGCTCAGCACGGGGAAACGAGCAGTACTTC. Translating gives CSSARGNEQYF. The V and J genes are TRBV29-1 and TRBJ2-7; tentatively, D is TRBD2 (5 bases). CDR3 length: 11 amino acids. Germline V CDR1 and CDR2: SQVTM, ANQGSEA. Trimming left V 8 bases short and J 5 bases short, with 13 bases between.

The V gene is TRBV18, the J gene TRBJ1-6; 7 nucleotides match TRBD1. This CDR3 has 17 amino acids. The ends lost 3 bases at V and 7 bases at J; junction bases unmatched: 12. Germline assignment: CDR1 KGHSH and CDR2 LQKENI. This CDR3 is CASSPLLTGKGNSPLHF. The CDR3 DNA reads as TGTGCCAGCTCACCTCTCTTGACAGGGAAAGGCAATTCACCCCTCCACTTT.

This clone was seen only a few times. The chain employs TRBV15 and TRBJ2-7, with TRBD1 identical over 8 bases. V shed 6 bases and J 2 bases; nucleotides not matched to a gene: 6. The germline CDR1 and CDR2 sequences are LNHNV and YYDKDF (reference sequence). The CDR3 has 14 residues. The CDR3 spells CATRRSGGPYEQYF. For the CDR3, the DNA is TGTGCCACCAGGCGGTCAGGGGGCCCCTACGAGCAGTACTTC.